Sequencing of this T cell receptor beta chain was carried out in a study of CD8+ T cells in alopecia areata. Looking at the study overall: At a dose of 5 to 10 mg twice daily, oral tofacitinib was given to treated patients. Study-level results: Researchers say the link of baseline CD8+ expansion to response remains uncertain, with one nonresponder.

Treatment described: oral pan-JAK inhibitor, 5-10 mg twice daily. Peripheral blood and lesional scalp punch biopsies came from alopecia areata patients. Trimming cost V 2 bases and J 4 bases; bases outside gene matches: 3. The CDR3 covers 14 residues. Germline V lookup: CDR1 SGHRS, CDR2 YFSETQ. Reverse transcription of extracted RNA yielded cDNA, which provided the sequencing template. Sequencing used immunoSEQ multiplex PCR; TCRdb keeps in-frame clones, though not all of them. The table includes fewer than 250,000 clones, 45% to 65% detected once. A remark on this clone: What it recognizes is unknown.

This specimen consisted of CD4+ T cells sorted from blood, obtained at week 4, from a patient treated with tofacitinib. The rearrangement uses TRBV5-1 and TRBJ2-5; 9 nucleotides agree with TRBD1. This TCR derives from a human donor with alopecia areata. As DNA, the CDR3 is TGCGCCAGCAGCTTCACAGGGGGCGGAGAGACCCAGTACTTC. Amino acids: CASSFTGGGETQYF.